These 8 T cell receptor beta chains were sequenced from one sample in a study of early T cells in non-severe SARS-CoV-2 infection. MiXCR, run by TCRdb on the 5' RACE reads, gives a single entry per CDR3 protein. The repertoire has some 30,000 distinct CDR3 sequences, approximately 6% of them found once; the top ten carry approximately 5.8%. The sequenced sample consisted of whole blood. All receptors come from an adult who was a healthcare worker with PCR-confirmed SARS-CoV-2 infection or an uninfected control (not recorded which).

There are a few counts of this clonotype. The chain recombines TRBV4-2 with TRBJ1-5, with D hard to call. Germline V gives CDR1 LGHNA, CDR2 YNFKEQ. This CDR3 region has 15 residues. V was clipped by 3 bases and J by 5 bases, with 14 bases between them. The CDR3 nucleotides are TGTGCCAGCAGCCACCACAACGGGGTAGATCAGCCCCAGCATTTT. Amino acids: CASSHHNGVDQPQHF.

In its sample, this clonotype was seen many times. V gene TRBV2 combines with J gene TRBJ2-7; D is ambiguous. Trimming cost V 6 bases and J 7 bases, with 13 bases left between them. The length of the CDR3 is 12 residues. Looked up from germline, CDR1 is SNHLY and CDR2 is FYNNEI. The CDR3 coding sequence is TGTGCCAGCAGGCAGAGGAGACAAGAGCAGTACTTC. Encoded protein: CASRQRRQEQYF.

This clonotype was picked up many times. The chain combines TRBV4-1 with TRBJ2-3; no definite D call. The CDR3 has 16 amino acids. Germline V gene lookup returns CDR1 MGHRA and CDR2 YSYEKL. V was trimmed by 5 bases and J by 3 bases, leaving 18 bases between them. DNA for the CDR3: TGCGCCAGCAGCTCGGTCGATATGGGGTTTACAGATACGCAGTATTTT. Residues: CASSSVDMGFTDTQYF.

This clonotype was observed at least ten times. The chain joins TRBV18 to TRBJ2-7; TRBD1 might be the D (6 bases). From germline, CDR1 is KGHSH and CDR2 LQKENI. V was pared by 3 bases and J by 7 bases, with 16 bases between. This CDR3 contains 14 residues. CDR3 sequence: CASSPWTDAGEQYF. CDR3 DNA: TGTGCCAGCTCACCGTGGACAGACGCCGGGGAGCAGTACTTC.

The sample holds many counts of this clonotype. The V call is TRBV28, the J call TRBJ2-4; 7 positions agree with TRBD2. From germline, CDR1 is MDHEN and CDR2 SYDVKM. J was trimmed by 7 bases and V by 1 base; bases with no gene match: 13. The CDR3 has 17 residues. CDR3: CASSLSQTAGLGNIQYF. The CDR3 nucleotides read TGTGCCAGCAGTTTATCCCAAACAGCGGGGTTGGGGAACATTCAGTACTTC.

At least ten counts were recorded for this clonotype. The chain links TRBV20-1 to TRBJ1-3; 7 bases map to TRBD1. Germline assignment: CDR1 DFQATT and CDR2 SNEGSKA (reference sequence). This CDR3 has 14 residues. V shed 1 base, J shed 2 bases, and the junction held 2 bases outside the gene matches. CDR3 DNA: TGCAGTGCTAGAGCCACAGGGGCTGGAAACACCATATATTTT. It specifies CSARATGAGNTIYF.

This clonotype has at least ten counts. The CDR3 DNA sequence: TGTGCCAGCAGTTTGGACAGACCTCTCGGTGAGACCCAGTACTTC. This encodes CASSLDRPLGETQYF. This rearrangement joins TRBV28 to TRBJ2-5, with D possibly being TRBD1 (6 bases). Per the germline V gene, CDR1 is MDHEN and CDR2 is SYDVKM. The CDR3 is 15 residues long. Trimming stripped 3 bases from V and 5 bases from J, with 16 bases between.

This clonotype appeared many times. The V gene is TRBV28, the J gene TRBJ1-2; 8 bases match TRBD1. CDR3 length: 16 amino acids. Trimming removed 5 bases from V and 8 bases from J; junction bases left unmatched: 16. The germline CDR1 and CDR2 sequences are MDHEN and SYDVKM. CDR3 loop: CASSPRDRSNNRGYTF. DNA of the CDR3: TGTGCCAGCAGTCCCCGGGACAGGTCTAACAACCGCGGCTACACCTTC.